One and the same sample provided the 25 T cell receptor beta chains below, sequenced in a study of T cell responses to AZD1222 COVID-19 vaccine. Sequencing was performed with immunoSEQ multiplex PCR; in TCRdb, only in-frame clones are kept and a portion is missing. The sample holds roughly 70,000 clones, approximately 80% seen once. The source material was peripheral blood, sampled 28 days after the second AZD1222 dose. These receptors all stem from an adult who received the AZD1222 COVID-19 vaccine.

The CDR3 region has the DNA TGTGCCAGCTCGATCAGGGGGAATGCGCCGGGATACACCGGGGAGCTGTTTTTT. It specifies CASSIRGNAPGYTGELFF. This sequence joins TRBV18 and TRBJ2-2; 7 bases line up with TRBD1. CDR1 KGHSH and CDR2 LQKENI come from the germline V gene. This CDR3 is 18 amino acids long. The ends lost 6 bases at V and 3 bases at J; junction bases unmatched: 16.

This chain joins TRBV5-1 and TRBJ2-5, with D unclear. V lost 4 bases and J lost 1, with 8 bases in between. Germline CDR1 and CDR2: SGHRS and YFSETQ. This CDR3 comprises 13 residues. The CDR3 loop reads CASSLTTQETQYF. CDR3 coding DNA: TGCGCCAGCAGCCTGACAACCCAAGAGACCCAGTACTTC.

CDR3 in amino acids: CATSVAGTGELFF. The CDR3 DNA reads as TGTGCCACCAGTGTGGCGGGTACCGGGGAGCTGTTTTTT. The gene calls are TRBV24-1 and TRBJ2-2; D may be TRBD2 (5 bases). V was trimmed by 5 bases and J by 5 bases, leaving 8 bases between them. CDR1 and CDR2 from the germline V gene are KGHDR and SFDVKD. CDR3 length: 13 amino acids.

The rearrangement uses TRBV10-3 and TRBJ1-2; TRBD1 matches at 8 bases. V lost 4 bases to trimming and J lost 3 bases; unmatched junction nucleotides: 13. CDR1 and CDR2 (germline): ENHRY, SYGVKD. CDR3 length equals 17 residues. The chain's CDR3 is CAISGGVRDRFDYGYTF. The CDR3 coding sequence is TGTGCCATCAGTGGGGGTGTCCGGGACAGGTTTGACTATGGCTACACCTTC.

V is TRBV7-2 and J is TRBJ2-7, with no clear D. Germline CDR1 and CDR2: SGHTA and FQGNSA. V lost 1 base to trimming and J lost 3 bases, with 10 bases between them. The CDR3 consists of 14 residues. The CDR3 reads CASSLGPLFYEQYF. CDR3 nucleotides: TGTGCCAGCAGCTTAGGTCCCTTGTTCTACGAGCAGTACTTC.

V and J are TRBV4-1 and TRBJ1-2; no definite D call. Germline values: CDR1 MGHRA, CDR2 YSYEKL. V lost 3 bases, J lost 4 bases, and 15 bases lay in between. The CDR3 is 15 amino acids. CDR3 in DNA: TGCGCCAGCAGCCATCCCACGTCTGCCGTCTATGGCTACACCTTC. Translating gives CASSHPTSAVYGYTF.

The CDR3 reads CASSDSKAGGLGNEQFF. The DNA for the CDR3 is TGTGCCAGCAGTGACTCGAAAGCGGGGGGGCTTGGGAATGAGCAGTTCTTC. This rearrangement joins TRBV6-4 to TRBJ2-1; the match to TRBD2 covers 10 bases. V lost 0 bases and J lost 7; bases outside the gene matches: 9. Germline-derived CDR1 and CDR2 are MRHNA and SNTAGT. The CDR3 runs 17 residues.

The chain recombines TRBV19 with TRBJ1-5; possibly TRBD1 for D (5 bases). Germline-derived CDR1 and CDR2 are LNHDA and SQIVND (reference sequence). This CDR3 is built from 15 residues. V was cut by 3 bases and J by 4 bases, with 13 bases left in between. In DNA form, the CDR3 reads TGTGCCAGTAGTATGTCGCCAGGGCGAAATCAGCCCCAGCATTTT. Translated: CASSMSPGRNQPQHF.

CDR3 bases: TGTGCCAGCAGTTCGGGCGCAGTAGATACGCAGTATTTT. The encoded protein is CASSSGAVDTQYF. The genes are TRBV6-5 and TRBJ2-3; D not resolved. Germline V gives CDR1 MNHEY, CDR2 SVGAGI. There are 13 residues in the CDR3. V lost 4 bases and J 5 bases, leaving 10 bases between the germline ends.

This CDR3 is CAISEFVGNEQYF. In DNA, the CDR3 is TGTGCCATCAGTGAGTTTGTTGGTAACGAGCAGTACTTC. The chain is built from TRBV10-3 and TRBJ2-7, with unresolved D. V lost 1 base and J lost 5, with 9 bases in between. The CDR3 has 13 residues. Germline CDR1 reads ENHRY; CDR2 reads SYGVKD.

The gene calls are TRBV5-1 and TRBJ2-6, with D tentatively TRBD1 (7 bases). The CDR3 covers 15 residues. Trimming took off 1 base at V and 8 bases at J, with 13 bases between the two ends. The germline V gene encodes CDR1 SGHRS and CDR2 YFSETQ. Here the CDR3 reads CASSLLADRTNVLTF. Here the CDR3 DNA reads TGCGCCAGCAGCTTGTTAGCGGACAGGACCAACGTCCTGACTTTC.

This chain connects TRBV27 to TRBJ1-1; maybe TRBD1 (5 bases). Germline assignment: CDR1 MNHEY and CDR2 SMNVEV (reference sequence). The CDR3 has 12 residues. The V gene lost 8 bases and the J gene lost 8 bases, with 15 bases spanning the gap. CDR3 DNA sequence: TGTGCCAGCGGGGTTGGGGGTAGAGAAGCTTTCTTT. Residues: CASGVGGREAFF.

The gene calls are TRBV6-4 and TRBJ2-3; D not resolved. CDR1 is MRHNA and CDR2 is SNTAGT in the germline V gene. The CDR3 spans 14 residues. The V gene lost 5 bases and the J gene lost 0 bases, with 9 bases spanning the gap. The CDR3 DNA reads as TGTGCCAGCAGTCTCGGAACTAGCACAGATACGCAGTATTTT. Amino acid sequence: CASSLGTSTDTQYF.

V and J are TRBV3-1 (or the pseudogene TRBV3-2) and TRBJ2-3; 11 bases align to TRBD2. The V gene's germline CDR1 is LGHDT and CDR2 YNNKEL (reference sequence). The CDR3 consists of 17 residues. V gave up 0 bases and J gave up 2 bases; unmatched junction bases: 4. CDR3 loop: CASSQEKLAGVTDTQYF. The CDR3 bases are TGTGCCAGCAGCCAAGAAAAACTAGCGGGGGTCACAGATACGCAGTATTTT.

V gene TRBV6-5 combines with J gene TRBJ2-7; D remains unclear. The V gene lost 6 bases and the J gene lost 3 bases, with 15 bases spanning the gap. The CDR3 runs to 14 residues. Germline V lookup: CDR1 MNHEY, CDR2 SVGAGI. In DNA, the CDR3 is TGTGCCAGCAGCGTACGGACCTACTACTACGAGCAGTACTTC. The encoded protein is CASSVRTYYYEQYF.

This clone was recorded only once. V gene TRBV2 combines with J gene TRBJ2-1; no clear D. With 7 bases removed from V and 0 bases from J, the gap between germline ends came to 10 bases. The CDR3 extends over 14 amino acids. Germline CDR1 reads SNHLY; CDR2 reads FYNNEI. This CDR3 reads CASNGQTSYNEQFF. The CDR3, as DNA: TGTGCCAGCAACGGGCAAACCTCCTACAATGAGCAGTTCTTC.

This clone has only a few counts. V and J are TRBV28 and TRBJ2-7, with TRBD2 identical over 9 bases. Germline CDR1 reads MDHEN; CDR2 reads SYDVKM. After removal of 5 bases from V and 5 bases from J, the junction contained 16 bases not matched to a gene. The CDR3 covers 17 residues. CDR3 nucleotide sequence: TGTGCCAGCAGTACCTACTGGGCGGGGGGGTCGTCGAACGAGCAGTACTTC. It yields the protein CASSTYWAGGSSNEQYF.

This sequence joins TRBV2 and TRBJ2-3; D uncertain. The V gene's germline CDR1 is SNHLY and CDR2 FYNNEI. Trimming took off 6 bases at V and 5 bases at J, with 15 bases between the two ends. This CDR3 comprises 14 residues. CDR3 DNA sequence: TGTGCCAGCAGCCTCTCCCCGGTCAGAGATACGCAGTATTTT. Translation gives CASSLSPVRDTQYF. The full variable domain, completed using reference TRBV2 and TRBJ2-3, is EPEVTQTPSHQVTQMGQEVILRCVPISNHLYFYWYRQILGQKVEFLVSFYNNEISEKSEIFDDQFSVERPDGSNFTLKIRSTKLEDSAMYFCASSLSPVRDTQYFGPGTRLTVL.

The sample holds one count of this clone. V is TRBV6-5 and J is TRBJ1-2, with D perhaps matching TRBD1 (6 bases). The CDR3 extends over 13 amino acids. Germline loops: CDR1 MNHEY, CDR2 SVGAGI. V gave up 6 bases and J gave up 4 bases, with 12 bases separating them. CDR3: CASSVQGTYGYTF. CDR3 nucleotides: TGTGCCAGCAGCGTTCAGGGGACCTATGGCTACACCTTC.

This clone appeared a single time. J is TRBJ1-5 and V is TRBV19; 8 nucleotides align to TRBD1. The CDR3 sequence is 15 residues long. J lost 3 bases, V lost 4 bases, and 5 bases had no gene match. Germline CDR1 is LNHDA and CDR2 is SQIVND (reference sequence). The chain's CDR3 is CASSRTGTINQPQHF. The CDR3 DNA sequence: TGTGCCAGTAGTAGGACAGGGACTATCAATCAGCCCCAGCATTTT.

V and J are TRBV4-1 and TRBJ1-4, with 7 bases matching TRBD1. There are 15 residues in the CDR3. CDR1 is MGHRA and CDR2 is YSYEKL in the germline V gene. V lost 2 bases, J lost 7 bases, and 7 bases stayed unmatched. The CDR3, as DNA: TGCGCCAGCAGCCAACCCGACAGGGTGTCTGAAAAACTGTTTTTT. Protein sequence: CASSQPDRVSEKLFF.

V usage is TRBV12-3 or TRBV12-4 and J usage is TRBJ1-1, with D unclear. The CDR3 runs 11 residues. V was cut by 1 base and J by 7 bases, with 4 bases left in between. The CDR3 region is CASSLGNEAFF. In DNA, the CDR3 is TGTGCCAGCAGTTTAGGAAATGAAGCTTTCTTT.

This clone was recorded once. The chain joins TRBV6-5 to TRBJ1-1; 8 nucleotides agree with TRBD1. From germline, CDR1 is MNHEY and CDR2 SVGAGI. This CDR3 is 14 amino acids long. The J segment lost 10 bases and the V segment lost 6 bases, leaving 13 bases of the junction unmatched. The CDR3 is CASSQNAGGSAAFF. The CDR3 region has the DNA TGTGCCAGCAGCCAGAACGCAGGGGGCTCGGCAGCTTTCTTT.

The chain couples TRBV10-1 to TRBJ2-1; TRBD2 aligns across 7 bases. This CDR3 spans 16 amino acids. Looked up from germline, CDR1 is WNHNN and CDR2 is SYGVQD (reference sequence). Unmatched junction bases numbered 7, after V lost 0 bases and J lost 5 bases. The CDR3 DNA reads as TGCGCCAGCAGTGAGTCATTGGGGGGGATTAACAATGAGCAGTTCTTC. Its protein is CASSESLGGINNEQFF.

V and J are TRBV27 and TRBJ2-1; 8 positions match TRBD2. The length of the CDR3 is 18 residues. Germline loops: CDR1 MNHEY, CDR2 SMNVEV (reference sequence). V was clipped by 5 bases and J by 5 bases; unmatched bases: 17. The CDR3 DNA reads TGTGCCAGCAGTACTATACTAGCGGCCCTTATAAAAAACAATGAGCAGTTCTTC. As protein: CASSTILAALIKNNEQFF.